Following are 28 T cell receptor beta chains from one sample sequenced in a study of blood T cell repertoires in COVID-19. TCRdb keeps only in-frame clones here, not all; method: immunoSEQ multiplex PCR. The sample lists fewer than 200,000 clones; around 85% were seen once. The sample taken for sequencing was peripheral blood. The source is a man aged 60-69 years who had recovered from COVID-19.

About this clone: This same CDR3 is encoded by further DNA sequences in the sample. The V gene is TRBV4-1, the J gene TRBJ2-3; 15 bases are a match to TRBD2. V dropped 3 bases and J dropped 4; count of bases not matched to a gene: 8. The CDR3 sequence is 18 residues long. From germline, CDR1 is MGHRA and CDR2 YSYEKL. The CDR3 DNA is TGCGCCAGCAGCCAGGGGAGGACTAGCGGGGGGGCCGCAGATACGCAGTATTTT. Its translation: CASSQGRTSGGAADTQYF.

The chain recombines TRBV6-5 with TRBJ1-2, with D possibly being TRBD1 (6 bases). Trimming pared 6 bases from V and 8 bases from J, leaving 13 bases between. The CDR3 loop spans 12 amino acids. Germline values: CDR1 MNHEY, CDR2 SVGAGI. CDR3 loop: CASRKNRVGYTF. CDR3 nucleotide sequence: TGTGCCAGCAGAAAAAACAGGGTCGGCTACACCTTC.

The rearrangement links TRBV20-1 to TRBJ2-1; D is unresolved. Germline CDR1 and CDR2: DFQATT and SNEGSKA (reference sequence). V was trimmed by 6 bases and J by 0 bases, leaving 3 bases between them. The CDR3 sequence is 11 residues long. The CDR3 region is CSASSYNEQFF. The CDR3 nucleotides read TGCAGTGCGAGCTCCTACAATGAGCAGTTCTTC.

Ten or more counts support this clone. The V and J genes are TRBV4-3 and TRBJ1-2, with D possibly TRBD1 on 6 matching bases. Trimming stripped 0 bases from V and 4 bases from J, with 15 bases between. This CDR3 has 16 residues. CDR1 is LGHNA and CDR2 is YSLEER in the germline V gene. CDR3 region: CASSQDPIGGVYGYTF. The CDR3 DNA reads as TGCGCCAGCAGCCAAGATCCCATAGGGGGAGTCTATGGCTACACCTTC.

The V call is TRBV27, the J call TRBJ1-1, with a tentative D call TRBD1 (5 bases). The germline gives CDR1 MNHEY, CDR2 SMNVEV (reference sequence). Trimming shortened V by 5 bases and J by 7 bases, and 20 bases separated the two germline ends. The CDR3 length is 15 residues. The CDR3 loop reads CASSRLGPQGNEAFF. CDR3 nucleotides: TGTGCCAGCAGTCGCCTGGGCCCTCAGGGAAATGAAGCTTTCTTT.

The V gene is TRBV5-1, the J gene TRBJ2-5; 7 bases line up with TRBD2. This CDR3 has 15 amino acids. The V segment lost 0 bases and the J segment 7 bases; nucleotides outside the gene matches: 9. Germline V CDR1 and CDR2: SGHRS, YFSETQ. Here the CDR3 reads CASSLEARGFGTQYF. CDR3 bases: TGCGCCAGCAGCTTGGAGGCGCGGGGGTTCGGGACCCAGTACTTC.

The chain couples TRBV5-4 to TRBJ2-7, with 7 nucleotides matching TRBD2. Germline loops: CDR1 SGHNT, CDR2 YYREEE (reference sequence). This CDR3 is 14 amino acids long. V lost 4 bases, J lost 4 bases, and 8 bases stayed unmatched. Written as DNA, the CDR3 is TGTGCCAGCAGCCGCAGCGGGGAAAATTACGAGCAGTACTTC. This encodes CASSRSGENYEQYF.

The chain couples TRBV2 to TRBJ2-1, with 16 bases that match TRBD2. V trimming: 6 bases; J trimming: 10 bases; junction bases outside the gene matches: 6. CDR1 and CDR2 from the germline V gene are SNHLY and FYNNEI. The CDR3 runs to 15 residues. The CDR3 bases are TGTGCCAGCAGCGGGACTAGCGGGGGGGTCCGAGAGCAGTTCTTC. Its protein is CASSGTSGGVREQFF.

The J gene is TRBJ2-1, the V gene TRBV5-1, with D unclear. Per the germline V gene, CDR1 is SGHRS and CDR2 is YFSETQ. V gave up 4 bases and J gave up 6 bases, with 11 bases separating them. The CDR3 loop spans 13 amino acids. The CDR3 loop reads CASSTTPGNEQFF. DNA of the CDR3: TGCGCCAGCAGCACTACACCCGGCAATGAGCAGTTCTTC.

In this sample, this clone turned up a few times. The chain couples TRBV27 to TRBJ2-2, with D hard to call. CDR3 length: 11 residues. Germline assignment: CDR1 MNHEY and CDR2 SMNVEV (reference sequence). V lost 7 bases to trimming and J lost 6 bases, with 6 bases between them. CDR3: CASTGSGELFF. The CDR3 coding sequence is TGTGCCAGCACCGGGTCCGGGGAGCTGTTTTTT.

The CDR3: CASSPRTSGSNTDTQYF. The CDR3 coding sequence is TGTGCCAGCTCACCCCGGACTAGCGGGAGCAACACAGATACGCAGTATTTT. The chain links TRBV18 to TRBJ2-3; 13 bases map to TRBD2. The CDR3 is 17 amino acids. CDR1 and CDR2 from the germline V gene are KGHSH and LQKENI. The J segment lost 2 bases and the V segment lost 3 bases, leaving 5 bases of the junction unmatched.

This chain joins TRBV4-2 and TRBJ1-2; possible D gene TRBD1, 6 bases. This CDR3 has 16 amino acids. The germline V gene encodes CDR1 LGHNA and CDR2 YNFKEQ. V was trimmed by 0 bases and J by 0 bases, leaving 11 bases between them. CDR3 sequence: CASSQELGAANYGYTF. As DNA, the CDR3 is TGTGCCAGCAGCCAAGAATTGGGGGCCGCTAACTATGGCTACACCTTC.

The chain uses TRBV29-1 and TRBJ1-1; possible D gene TRBD1, 5 bases. V gave up 4 bases and J gave up 5 bases, with 14 bases separating them. Germline CDR1 and CDR2: SQVTM and ANQGSEA. This CDR3 comprises 13 residues. CDR3 nucleotides: TGCAGCGTTGGGGATACGGGGGGAACTGAAGCTTTCTTT. It specifies CSVGDTGGTEAFF.

The gene calls are TRBV6-5 and TRBJ1-2; 7 nucleotides match TRBD1. V gave up 5 bases and J gave up 2 bases; unmatched junction bases: 5. The CDR3 extends over 14 amino acids. Germline values: CDR1 MNHEY, CDR2 SVGAGI. CDR3: CASSRDRLNYGYTF. The CDR3 region has the DNA TGTGCCAGCAGTCGGGACAGACTCAACTATGGCTACACCTTC.

V is TRBV24-1 and J is TRBJ2-3, with 10 bases identical to TRBD1. With V trimmed by 7 bases and J by 1 base, 4 bases remained unmatched. CDR1 is KGHDR, CDR2 SFDVKD, per germline. The CDR3 spans 15 residues. The CDR3 is CATSAGTGGTDTQYF. The DNA of the CDR3 is TGTGCCACCAGCGCCGGGACAGGGGGCACAGATACGCAGTATTTT.

This chain uses TRBV18 with TRBJ2-4; 11 positions match TRBD2. Trimming cost V 6 bases and J 0 bases; bases outside gene matches: 7. This CDR3 has 17 amino acids. Germline V gives CDR1 KGHSH, CDR2 LQKENI. The CDR3 coding sequence is TGTGCCAGCTCCCTGACTAGCGGGGACCTAGCCAAAAACATTCAGTACTTC. Its protein product is CASSLTSGDLAKNIQYF.

J is TRBJ2-3 and V is TRBV3-1 (or the pseudogene TRBV3-2), with D possibly being TRBD2 (6 bases). The CDR3 covers 13 residues. In germline, CDR1 is LGHDT, CDR2 YNNKEL (reference sequence). V was pared by 1 base and J by 7 bases, with 9 bases between. In nucleotides, the CDR3 is TGTGCCAGCAGCCAAGTCCGGGGGAATACGCAGTATTTT. Its protein product is CASSQVRGNTQYF.

The chain couples TRBV10-3 to TRBJ2-1; 15 bases map to TRBD2. With V trimmed by 6 bases and J by 10 bases, 10 bases remained unmatched. The CDR3 contains 16 residues. CDR1 and CDR2 (germline): ENHRY, SYGVKD. The CDR3 region has the DNA TGTGCCATCAGGGCCGGACTAGCGGGGGGGCAAGACGAGCAGTTCTTC. Residues: CAIRAGLAGGQDEQFF.

This chain joins TRBV23-1 and TRBJ2-5; TRBD1 matches 9 bases. TRBV23-1 falls under the ORF class, with uncertain function. This CDR3 comprises 23 residues. The V gene end was trimmed by 8 bases and the J gene end by 5 bases; junction bases not matched to a gene: 36. Here the CDR3 DNA reads TGCGCCAGCCAATCACCCCTACAGGGGGCGACGGAGGGGAGGGGGCGACGGCCGGAGACCCAGTACTTC. This gives the protein CASQSPLQGATEGRGRRPETQYF.

V usage is TRBV4-3 and J usage is TRBJ2-1; 9 positions agree with TRBD2. V trimming: 0 bases; J trimming: 4 bases; junction bases outside the gene matches: 7. This CDR3 spans 17 amino acids. Germline V lookup: CDR1 LGHNA, CDR2 YSLEER. DNA for the CDR3: TGCGCCAGCAGCCAAGAGGCTAGCGGGGTCCCTTACAATGAGCAGTTCTTC. The encoded protein is CASSQEASGVPYNEQFF.

The gene calls are TRBV5-3 and TRBJ1-1, with 8 bases lining up with TRBD1. Being an ORF, TRBV5-3 has a function that is uncertain. The CDR3 sequence is 18 residues long. V shed 5 bases, J shed 1 base, and the junction held 16 bases outside the gene matches. The chain's CDR3 is CARRQGTGGRWRNTEAFF. CDR3 nucleotide sequence: TGTGCCAGAAGGCAAGGGACAGGAGGGCGGTGGAGGAACACTGAAGCTTTCTTT.

The chain joins TRBV4-2 to TRBJ2-1; TRBD2 is a possible D gene (6 bases). Per germline, CDR1 LGHNA and CDR2 YNFKEQ. The CDR3 has 18 amino acids. With 0 bases removed from V and 0 bases from J, the gap between germline ends came to 15 bases. The CDR3 DNA is TGTGCCAGCAGCCAAGATCCCGCGGGGCTTAGCTCCTACAATGAGCAGTTCTTC. Translation gives CASSQDPAGLSSYNEQFF.

This clone was seen a single time. The rearrangement joins TRBV7-2 to TRBJ1-1, with a possible D match to TRBD1 (5 bases). CDR3 size: 15 residues. The ends were cut back, 1 base at V and 1 base at J, with 10 bases in the middle. Per the germline V gene, CDR1 is SGHTA and CDR2 is FQGNSA. The CDR3 DNA follows: TGTGCCAGCAGCTTAGACGGGGGTGGGAACACTGAAGCTTTCTTT. Translation gives CASSLDGGGNTEAFF.

Only a few counts were recorded for this clone. The gene calls are TRBV7-2 and TRBJ2-2; 10 nucleotides line up with TRBD1. This CDR3 has 15 residues. The trim removed 1 base at V and 6 bases at J, leaving 2 bases unmatched. The germline V gene has CDR1 SGHTA and CDR2 FQGNSA. CDR3 DNA sequence: TGTGCCAGCAGCTTAGGAGGACAGGGGGCCGGGGAGCTGTTTTTT. Translating gives CASSLGGQGAGELFF.

This clone was seen a few times. The CDR3, as DNA: TGCAGCGTTGAATTCCCAGCGAAGGGAGCAGATACGCAGTATTTT. This translates into CSVEFPAKGADTQYF. The gene calls are TRBV29-1 and TRBJ2-3; a weak D match, TRBD2 (5 bases). The V gene's germline CDR1 is SQVTM and CDR2 ANQGSEA. The V end lost 2 bases, the J end lost 4 bases, and 16 bases lay between the germline ends. The CDR3 extends over 15 amino acids.

The rearrangement joins TRBV2 to TRBJ2-5; D call uncertain. Trimming took off 7 bases at V and 2 bases at J, with 11 bases between the two ends. Germline-derived CDR1 and CDR2 are SNHLY and FYNNEI. The CDR3 extends over 13 amino acids. CDR3 sequence reads: CASTRNAQETQYF. The DNA for the CDR3 is TGTGCCAGCACGAGGAACGCACAAGAGACCCAGTACTTC. Full variable domain (missing parts from reference TRBV2 and TRBJ2-5): EPEVTQTPSHQVTQMGQEVILRCVPISNHLYFYWYRQILGQKVEFLVSFYNNEISEKSEIFDDQFSVERPDGSNFTLKIRSTKLEDSAMYFCASTRNAQETQYFGPGTRLLVL.

In its sample, this clone was seen a few times. CDR3 in amino acids: CASSLGPRQPQHF. The DNA of the CDR3 is TGTGCCAGCAGCTTAGGTCCCAGACAGCCCCAGCATTTT. The V gene is TRBV13, the J gene TRBJ1-5; D gene ambiguous. CDR3 length: 13 amino acids. Trimming pared 0 bases from V and 7 bases from J, leaving 7 bases between. Germline V gives CDR1 PRHDT, CDR2 FYEKMQ (reference sequence).

V gene TRBV12-3 or TRBV12-4 combines with J gene TRBJ1-2; D not certain. V was shortened by 5 bases and J by 8 bases, with 9 bases between the two germline ends. This CDR3 is 11 amino acids long. The DNA of the CDR3 is TGTGCCAGCAGTATGGGCATGGGCTACACCTTC. Its protein is CASSMGMGYTF.